These 16 T cell receptor beta chains were all obtained from the same sample, sequenced in a study of shared clonotypes between healthy human individuals. TCRdb's table, derived via immunoSEQ multiplex PCR, lists solely in-frame clones and lacks some. The repertoire consists of about 2.4 million clones, with 80% to 95% occurring once and the leading ten covering about 0.34%. The sequenced material came from naive CD4+ T cells from PBMCs. Subset: CD45RA+ positively selected. The receptor source for this set is a man aged 18 to 30 in good health. Some clones in this sample may be carry-over from other donors' samples.

This chain joins TRBV27 and TRBJ1-1; the D gene is possibly TRBD1 (5 bases). Germline V CDR1 and CDR2: MNHEY, SMNVEV (reference sequence). Trimming stripped 1 base from V and 3 bases from J, with 12 bases between. This CDR3 comprises 15 residues. The CDR3 spells CASSLYGGEYTEAFF. CDR3 DNA sequence: TGTGCCAGCAGTTTATACGGGGGGGAGTACACTGAAGCTTTCTTT.

V usage is TRBV6-1 and J usage is TRBJ1-4; no clear D gene. The ends were cut back, 1 base at V and 3 bases at J, with 12 bases in the middle. The length of the CDR3 is 16 residues. Per the germline V gene, CDR1 is MNHNS and CDR2 is SASEGT. In DNA form, the CDR3 reads TGTGCCAGCAGTGAAGGGACGGGAAGGGCTAATGAAAAACTGTTTTTT. Amino acid sequence: CASSEGTGRANEKLFF.

The chain links TRBV5-1 to TRBJ2-1, with 7 bases that match TRBD1. Looked up from germline, CDR1 is SGHRS and CDR2 is YFSETQ. This CDR3 is 15 amino acids long. The J segment lost 5 bases and the V segment lost 0 bases, leaving 5 bases of the junction unmatched. CDR3 in DNA: TGCGCCAGCAGCTTGGTTGGGACAGACAACAATGAGCAGTTCTTC. This sequence encodes CASSLVGTDNNEQFF.

The gene calls are TRBV18 and TRBJ2-1; D is perhaps TRBD1 or TRBD2 (5 bases each). V was shortened by 6 bases and J by 3 bases, with 12 bases between the two germline ends. Germline V gene sequence: CDR1 KGHSH, CDR2 LQKENI. The CDR3 runs 14 residues. CDR3 DNA sequence: TGTGCCAGCTCCCTTCGGGACGGCTACAATGAGCAGTTCTTC. It translates to CASSLRDGYNEQFF.

The V call is TRBV7-9, the J call TRBJ2-7, with D perhaps TRBD1 or TRBD2 (5 bases each). CDR3 size: 17 residues. Between the trimmed V and J ends, which lost 2 bases and 3 bases, there was a span of 20 bases. Germline CDR1 SEHNR, CDR2 FQNEAQ (reference sequence). The CDR3 protein is CASSLPTGTKINYEQYF. CDR3 sequence (DNA): TGTGCCAGCAGCTTACCCACCGGGACCAAAATTAACTACGAGCAGTACTTC. Using reference TRBV7-9 and TRBJ2-7 for the parts outside the CDR3, the full variable domain is DTGVSQNPRHKITKRGQNVTFRCDPISEHNRLYWYRQTLGQGPEFLTYFQNEAQLEKSRLLSDRFSAERPKGSFSTLEIQRTEQGDSAMYLCASSLPTGTKINYEQYFGPGTRLTVT.

This chain uses TRBV15 with TRBJ2-7, with TRBD2 identical over 15 bases. The CDR3 covers 19 residues. Germline lookup yields CDR1 LNHNV and CDR2 YYDKDF (reference sequence). V lost 1 base to trimming and J lost 1 base; unmatched junction nucleotides: 8. The chain's CDR3 is CATSRGTSGRGMWSYEQYF. In DNA, the CDR3 is TGTGCCACCAGCAGAGGGACTAGCGGGAGGGGGATGTGGTCCTACGAGCAGTACTTC.

This clone was picked up one time. V and J are TRBV30 and TRBJ2-3; 9 nucleotides align to TRBD2. Losses at the gene ends were 7 bases for V and 6 bases for J; bases not matched to a gene: 11. The CDR3 consists of 14 residues. Germline V gene sequence: CDR1 GTSNPN, CDR2 SVGIG (reference sequence). The CDR3 sequence: CAYAPLAGDDTQYF. Written as DNA, the CDR3 is TGTGCCTACGCCCCACTAGCGGGTGACGATACGCAGTATTTT.

CDR3 nucleotide sequence: TGCGCCAGCAGCCTAGACAGCATAGGGGAGCTGTTTTTT. Its translation is CASSLDSIGELFF. This chain joins TRBV5-1 and TRBJ2-2; the D gene is possibly TRBD1 (5 bases). Deletions cut 4 bases from V and 8 bases from J, with 12 bases between. Looked up from germline, CDR1 is SGHRS and CDR2 is YFSETQ. The length of the CDR3 is 13 residues.

The chain recombines TRBV5-1 with TRBJ2-2, with D perhaps matching TRBD1 (5 bases). The CDR3 length is 16 residues. V was shortened by 2 bases and J by 0 bases, with 11 bases between the two germline ends. Germline loops: CDR1 SGHRS, CDR2 YFSETQ. The CDR3 region is CASSFDRATNTGELFF. In nucleotides, the CDR3 is TGCGCCAGCAGCTTTGACAGAGCGACGAACACCGGGGAGCTGTTTTTT.

On this clone: The sample has other DNA sequences that encode this CDR3 too. The chain carries TRBV28 and TRBJ2-7; either TRBD1 or TRBD2 may supply D (5 bases each). V gave up 2 bases and J gave up 3 bases, with 11 bases separating them. The CDR3 loop spans 14 amino acids. CDR1 is MDHEN and CDR2 is SYDVKM in the germline V gene. The CDR3 region is CASSLIGTVYEQYF. The CDR3 region has the DNA TGTGCCAGCAGTTTAATTGGGACGGTCTACGAGCAGTACTTC.

The V and J genes are TRBV11-3 and TRBJ2-7; 10 bases are a match to TRBD1. Per the germline V gene, CDR1 is SGHNT and CDR2 is YENEEA. The CDR3 loop spans 15 amino acids. V shed 5 bases, J shed 6 bases, and the junction held 10 bases outside the gene matches. CDR3 sequence reads: CASSASGTGAGEQYF. DNA for the CDR3: TGTGCCAGCAGCGCATCCGGGACAGGGGCGGGCGAGCAGTACTTC. Looking up the rest from reference TRBV11-3 and TRBJ2-7 gives the full variable domain: EAGVVQSPRYKIIEKKQPVAFWCNPISGHNTLYWYLQNLGQGPELLIRYENEEAVDDSQLPKDRFSAERLKGVDSTLKIQPAELGDSAVYLCASSASGTGAGEQYFGPGTRLTVT.

The V gene is TRBV2, the J gene TRBJ1-1; unclear D gene. In germline, CDR1 is SNHLY, CDR2 FYNNEI. Trimming shortened V by 6 bases and J by 1 base, and 6 bases separated the two germline ends. This CDR3 has 12 amino acids. The CDR3 spells CASSVGNTEAFF. In nucleotides, the CDR3 is TGTGCCAGCAGCGTGGGGAACACTGAAGCTTTCTTT. Combining the CDR3 with reference TRBV2 and TRBJ1-1 gives the whole variable domain EPEVTQTPSHQVTQMGQEVILRCVPISNHLYFYWYRQILGQKVEFLVSFYNNEISEKSEIFDDQFSVERPDGSNFTLKIRSTKLEDSAMYFCASSVGNTEAFFGQGTRLTVV.

V and J are TRBV6-1 and TRBJ2-3; no firm D call. The ends were cut back, 3 bases at V and 5 bases at J, with 12 bases in the middle. The CDR3 is 14 amino acids. The V gene's germline CDR1 is MNHNS and CDR2 SASEGT. The CDR3: CASSEDVGRDTQYF. In nucleotides, the CDR3 is TGTGCCAGCAGTGAGGACGTAGGTAGAGATACGCAGTATTTT.

The chain has TRBV7-9 and TRBJ2-1; D remains unclear. In germline, CDR1 is SEHNR, CDR2 FQNEAQ (reference sequence). This CDR3 region has 13 residues. Trimming took 5 bases from V and 6 from J, leaving 11 bases between them. The CDR3 is CASSPADPNEQFF. DNA of the CDR3: TGTGCCAGCAGCCCCGCGGATCCCAATGAGCAGTTCTTC.

The chain recombines TRBV6-1 with TRBJ1-5; the D gene is possibly TRBD1 (5 bases). Germline V lookup: CDR1 MNHNS, CDR2 SASEGT. Trimming pared 1 base from V and 0 bases from J, leaving 10 bases between. The CDR3 contains 16 residues. The CDR3 here is CASSEGGRGSNQPQHF. Here the CDR3 DNA reads TGTGCCAGCAGTGAAGGGGGACGGGGTAGCAATCAGCCCCAGCATTTT.

To note about this clone: Germline is not matched at one junction end, which may reflect a read error. This sequence joins TRBV15 and TRBJ2-7, with 10 bases that match TRBD1. The CDR3 has 13 residues. The germline V gene has CDR1 LNHNV and CDR2 YYDKDF (reference sequence). In DNA, the CDR3 is TGTGCCACCAGCAGAGGCCCGGGACAGGGGAGGGACTTC. Translated, it gives CATSRGPGQGRDF. The whole variable domain, remainder taken from reference TRBV15 and TRBJ2-7, is DAMVIQNPRYQVTQFGKPVTLSCSQTLNHNVMYWYQQKSSQAPKLLFHYYDKDFNNEADTPDNFQSRRPNTSFCFLDIRSPGLGDTAMYLCATSRGPGQGRDFGPGTRLTVT.